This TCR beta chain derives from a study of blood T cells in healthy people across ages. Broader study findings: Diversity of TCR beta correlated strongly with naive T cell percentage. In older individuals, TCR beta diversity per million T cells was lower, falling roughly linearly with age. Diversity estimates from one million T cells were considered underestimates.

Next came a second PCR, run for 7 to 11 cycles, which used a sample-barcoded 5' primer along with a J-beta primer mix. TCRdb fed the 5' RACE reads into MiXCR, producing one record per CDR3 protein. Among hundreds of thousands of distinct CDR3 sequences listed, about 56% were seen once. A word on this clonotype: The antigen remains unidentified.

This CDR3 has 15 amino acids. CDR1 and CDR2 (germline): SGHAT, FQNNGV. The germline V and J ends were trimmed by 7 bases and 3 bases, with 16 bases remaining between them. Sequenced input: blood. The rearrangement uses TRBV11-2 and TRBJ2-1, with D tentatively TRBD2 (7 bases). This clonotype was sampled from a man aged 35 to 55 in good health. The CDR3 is CASTFRGGGYNEQFF. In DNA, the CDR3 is TGTGCCAGCACCTTTAGGGGGGGGGGCTACAATGAGCAGTTCTTC.